This TCR beta chain is from a study of blood T cells in healthy people across ages. Study-level points and caveats: Higher diversity and more naive CD4+ cells were features of long-lived donors, compared to aged donors.

The table lists this clonotype with a few counts. Its antigen remains unidentified. PCR was performed a second time for roughly 7 to 11 cycles using a sample-barcoded 5' primer and a J-beta primer mix. TCRdb itself ran the 5' RACE reads through MiXCR, one entry per CDR3 protein. The top ten hold about 26% of the sample, which has some 780,000 distinct CDR3 sequences, around three fifths seen once. The specimen sequenced was blood. The clonotype originates from a man in his forties in good health.

As DNA, the CDR3 is TGTGCCAGCAGCCCTTTTGGGCGGGAGACCCAGTACTTC. Its translation: CASSPFGRETQYF. The chain couples TRBV6-2 or TRBV6-3 to TRBJ2-5; D gene uncertain. The CDR3 is made up of 13 amino acids. V was pared by 6 bases and J by 5 bases, with 13 bases between. Germline CDR1 MNHEY, CDR2 SVGEGT.